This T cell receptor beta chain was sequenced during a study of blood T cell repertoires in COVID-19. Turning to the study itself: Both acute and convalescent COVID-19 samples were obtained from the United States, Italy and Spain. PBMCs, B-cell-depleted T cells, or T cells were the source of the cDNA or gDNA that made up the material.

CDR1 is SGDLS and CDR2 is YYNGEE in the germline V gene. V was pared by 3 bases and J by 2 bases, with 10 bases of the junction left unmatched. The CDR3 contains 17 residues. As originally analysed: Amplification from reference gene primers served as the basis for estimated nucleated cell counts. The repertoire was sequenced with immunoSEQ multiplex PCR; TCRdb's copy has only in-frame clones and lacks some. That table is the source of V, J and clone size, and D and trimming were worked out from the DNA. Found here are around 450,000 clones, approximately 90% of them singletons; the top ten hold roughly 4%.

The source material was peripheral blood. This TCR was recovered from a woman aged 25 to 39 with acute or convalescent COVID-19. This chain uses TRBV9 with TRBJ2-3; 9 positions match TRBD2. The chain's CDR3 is CASSGSGGSSLTDTQYF. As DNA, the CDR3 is TGTGCCAGCAGCGGGAGCGGGGGGAGCTCCCTCACAGATACGCAGTATTTT.